Detailed here is one T cell receptor (beta chain). The data stem from a study of shared clonotypes between healthy human individuals. Produced via immunoSEQ multiplex PCR; TCRdb's table is partial and in-frame only. The repertoire holds about 2.4 million clones, with roughly 93% as singletons. In the CD4+ fraction, cells were divided into CD45RA+ naive and CD45RA-negative memory subsets. V was shortened by 4 bases and J by 4 bases, with 16 bases between the two germline ends. Looked up from germline, CDR1 is MDHEN and CDR2 is SYDVKM. The CDR3 contains 15 residues. The sequence was obtained from a man younger than 35 in good health. Some clones in this sample may be carry-over from other donors' samples. The sequenced sample was naive CD4+ T cells from PBMCs. Documented subset: CD45RA+ positively selected. This rearrangement joins TRBV28 to TRBJ1-1, with D hard to call. Here the CDR3 reads CASSSQKGLGTEAFF. CDR3 nucleotides: TGTGCCAGCAGTTCACAGAAGGGTTTGGGCACTGAAGCTTTCTTT.